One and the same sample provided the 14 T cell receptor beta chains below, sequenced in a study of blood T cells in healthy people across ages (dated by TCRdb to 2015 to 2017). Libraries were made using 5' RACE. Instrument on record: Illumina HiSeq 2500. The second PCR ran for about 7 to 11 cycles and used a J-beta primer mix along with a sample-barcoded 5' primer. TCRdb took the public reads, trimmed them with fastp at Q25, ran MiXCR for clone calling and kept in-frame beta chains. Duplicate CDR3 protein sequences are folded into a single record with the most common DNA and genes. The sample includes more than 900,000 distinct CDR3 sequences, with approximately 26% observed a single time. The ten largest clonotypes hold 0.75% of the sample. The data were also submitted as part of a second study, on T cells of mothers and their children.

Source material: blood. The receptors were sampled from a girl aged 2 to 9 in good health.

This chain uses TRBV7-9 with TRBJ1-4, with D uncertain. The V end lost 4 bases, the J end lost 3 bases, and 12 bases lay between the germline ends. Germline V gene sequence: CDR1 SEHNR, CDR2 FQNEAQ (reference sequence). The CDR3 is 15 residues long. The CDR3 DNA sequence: TGTGCCAGCAGCTCGTTAGAGGGATCTAATGAAAAACTGTTTTTT. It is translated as CASSSLEGSNEKLFF.

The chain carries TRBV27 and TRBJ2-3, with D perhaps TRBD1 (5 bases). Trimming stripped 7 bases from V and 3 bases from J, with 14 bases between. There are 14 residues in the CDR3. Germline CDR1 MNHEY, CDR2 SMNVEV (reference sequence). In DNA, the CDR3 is TGTGCCAGCACCAAGGGGTATCGGACAGATACGCAGTATTTT. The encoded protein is CASTKGYRTDTQYF.

This CDR3 reads CAILDRGGSPLHF. CDR3 nucleotide sequence: TGTGCCATACTAGACAGGGGTGGTTCACCCCTCCACTTT. This rearrangement joins TRBV6-6 to TRBJ1-6; the match to TRBD1 covers 8 bases. The V gene end was trimmed by 10 bases and the J gene end by 9 bases; junction bases not matched to a gene: 8. The CDR3 extends over 13 amino acids. Looked up from germline, CDR1 is MNHNY and CDR2 is SVGAGI (reference sequence).

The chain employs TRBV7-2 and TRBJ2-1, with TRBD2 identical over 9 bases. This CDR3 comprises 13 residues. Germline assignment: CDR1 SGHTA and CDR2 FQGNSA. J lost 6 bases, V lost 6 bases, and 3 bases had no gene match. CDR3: CASRASGVNEQFF. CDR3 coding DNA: TGTGCCAGCAGGGCTAGCGGGGTCAATGAGCAGTTCTTC.

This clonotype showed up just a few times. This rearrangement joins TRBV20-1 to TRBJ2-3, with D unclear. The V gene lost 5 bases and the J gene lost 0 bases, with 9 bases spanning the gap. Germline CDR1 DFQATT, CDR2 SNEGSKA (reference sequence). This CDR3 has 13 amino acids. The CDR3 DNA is TGCAGTGCTGCCGAAGCCAGCACAGATACGCAGTATTTT. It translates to CSAAEASTDTQYF.

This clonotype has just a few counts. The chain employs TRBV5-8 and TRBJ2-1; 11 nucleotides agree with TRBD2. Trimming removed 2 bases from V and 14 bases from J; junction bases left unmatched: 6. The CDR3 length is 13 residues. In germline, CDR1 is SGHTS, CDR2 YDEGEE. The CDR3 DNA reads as TGTGCCAGCAGCTTCTTAGCGGGGGGGCATAAGTTCTTC. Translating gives CASSFLAGGHKFF.

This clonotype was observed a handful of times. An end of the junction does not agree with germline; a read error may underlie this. The CDR3 protein is CASSSRSPGAVNTEAFF. In DNA, the CDR3 is TGTGCCAGCAGTTCCCGCTCCCCAGGGGCAGTGAACACTGAGGCTTTCTTT. The chain uses TRBV28 and TRBJ1-1, with D possibly matching TRBD1 (6 bases). The CDR3 consists of 17 residues. CDR1 and CDR2 (germline): MDHEN, SYDVKM.

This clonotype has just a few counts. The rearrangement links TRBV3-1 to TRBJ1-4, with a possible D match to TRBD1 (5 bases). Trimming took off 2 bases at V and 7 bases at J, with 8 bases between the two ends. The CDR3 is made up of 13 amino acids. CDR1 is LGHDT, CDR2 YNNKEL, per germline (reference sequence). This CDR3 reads CASSQRDGEKLFF. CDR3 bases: TGTGCCAGCAGCCAACGGGACGGTGAAAAACTGTTTTTT.

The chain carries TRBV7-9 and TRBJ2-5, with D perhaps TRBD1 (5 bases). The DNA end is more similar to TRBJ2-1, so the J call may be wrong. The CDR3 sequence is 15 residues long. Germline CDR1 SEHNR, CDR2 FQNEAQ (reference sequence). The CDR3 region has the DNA TGTGCCAGCTTGATAGACAGACTCATTTCCAATGAGCAGTTCTTC. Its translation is CASLIDRLISNEQFF.

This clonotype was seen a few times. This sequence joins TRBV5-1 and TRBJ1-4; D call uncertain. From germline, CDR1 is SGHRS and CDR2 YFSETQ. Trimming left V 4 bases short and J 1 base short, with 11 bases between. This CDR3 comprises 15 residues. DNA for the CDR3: TGCGCCAGCAGCCTCCGACAAGGAACTAATGAAAAACTGTTTTTT. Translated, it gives CASSLRQGTNEKLFF.

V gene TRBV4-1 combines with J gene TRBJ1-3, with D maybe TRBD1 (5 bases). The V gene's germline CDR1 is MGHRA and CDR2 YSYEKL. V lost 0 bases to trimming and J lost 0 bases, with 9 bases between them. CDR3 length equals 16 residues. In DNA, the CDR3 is TGCGCCAGCAGCCAAGAGGGGACCCACTCTGGAAACACCATATATTTT. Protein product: CASSQEGTHSGNTIYF.

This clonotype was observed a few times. CDR3 loop: CASSTRQGQETQYF. The CDR3 DNA reads TGTGCCAGCAGCACACGACAGGGGCAAGAGACCCAGTACTTC. The rearrangement uses TRBV9 and TRBJ2-5, with 8 bases matching TRBD1. The junction had 4 bases not matched to a gene; V was cut back by 4 bases and J by 2 bases. CDR3 length: 14 amino acids. Germline CDR1 and CDR2: SGDLS and YYNGEE.

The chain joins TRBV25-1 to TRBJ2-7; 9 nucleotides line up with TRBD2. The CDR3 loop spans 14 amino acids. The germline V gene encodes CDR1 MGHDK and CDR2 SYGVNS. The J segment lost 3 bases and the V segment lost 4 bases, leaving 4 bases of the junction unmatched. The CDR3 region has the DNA TGTGCCAGCAGTGGACTAGCGGACCTCTACGAGCAGTACTTC. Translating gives CASSGLADLYEQYF.

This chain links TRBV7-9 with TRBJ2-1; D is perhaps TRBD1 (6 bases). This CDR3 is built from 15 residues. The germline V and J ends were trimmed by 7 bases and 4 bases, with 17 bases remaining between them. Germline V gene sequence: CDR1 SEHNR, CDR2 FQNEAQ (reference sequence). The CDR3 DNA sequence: TGTGCCAGCACCTCAGGGGAGACAAAGTACAATGAGCAGTTCTTC. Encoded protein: CASTSGETKYNEQFF.